This record concerns one T cell receptor beta chain sequence. Its antigen is not known. This sample is drawn from a study of cytomegalovirus exposure and HLA in healthy donors. Both 60 Vbeta primers and 13 Jbeta primers went into the PCR. Sequenced by immunoSEQ multiplex PCR; TCRdb stores in-frame clones only, minus some. The profile shows about 100,000 clones, around 76% of them singletons. Study-level points and caveats: CMV serostatus was the only recorded immune exposure for donors.

The sequence was obtained from a woman aged 45-59 years in good health and CMV-seropositive. Sequenced input: PBMCs.

CDR3 loop: CASSFQTGMNTEAFF. CDR3 coding DNA: TGTGCCAGCAGCTTCCAGACAGGGATGAACACTGAAGCTTTCTTT. The genes are TRBV7-8 and TRBJ1-1, with 7 bases that match TRBD1. The length of the CDR3 is 15 residues. With V trimmed by 3 bases and J by 0 bases, 4 bases remained unmatched. Looked up from germline, CDR1 is SGHVS and CDR2 is FQNEAQ. Full variable domain (remainder filled in from reference TRBV7-8 and TRBJ1-1): GAGVSQSPRYKVAKRGQDVALRCDPISGHVSLFWYQQALGQGPEFLTYFQNEAQLDKSGLPSDRFFAERPEGSVSTLKIQRTQQEDSAVYLCASSFQTGMNTEAFFGQGTRLTVV.